This T cell receptor (beta chain) was identified during a study of cytomegalovirus exposure and HLA in healthy donors. The junction had 8 bases not matched to a gene; V was cut back by 3 bases and J by 4 bases. The CDR3 contains 15 residues. Germline lookup yields CDR1 SNHLY and CDR2 FYNNEI. Some clones are missing from TCRdb's copy, which holds only in-frame ones; the method was immunoSEQ multiplex PCR. The table records around 250,000 clones, 85% to 90% of them present only once. V gene TRBV2 combines with J gene TRBJ2-5, with 7 bases that match TRBD1. This receptor was obtained from a woman younger than 35 in good health and CMV-seronegative. The sample taken for sequencing was PBMCs. CDR3 sequence: CASSDGQGVRETQYF. The CDR3 DNA sequence: TGTGCCAGCAGTGACGGTCAGGGGGTTCGAGAGACCCAGTACTTC.